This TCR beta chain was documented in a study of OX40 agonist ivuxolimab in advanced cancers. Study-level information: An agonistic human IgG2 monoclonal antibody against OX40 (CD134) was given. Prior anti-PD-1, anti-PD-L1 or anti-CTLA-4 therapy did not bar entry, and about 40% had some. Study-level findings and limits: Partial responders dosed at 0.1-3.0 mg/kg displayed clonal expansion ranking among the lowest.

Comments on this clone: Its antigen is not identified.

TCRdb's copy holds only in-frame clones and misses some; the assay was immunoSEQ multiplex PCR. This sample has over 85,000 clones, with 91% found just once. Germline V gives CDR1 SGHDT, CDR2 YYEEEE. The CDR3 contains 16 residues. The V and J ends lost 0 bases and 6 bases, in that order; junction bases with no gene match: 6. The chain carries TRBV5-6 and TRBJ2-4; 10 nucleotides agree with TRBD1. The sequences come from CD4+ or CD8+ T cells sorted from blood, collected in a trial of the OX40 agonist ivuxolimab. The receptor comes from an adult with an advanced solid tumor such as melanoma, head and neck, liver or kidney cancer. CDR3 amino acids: CASSLGGTGAGNIQYF. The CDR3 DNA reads TGTGCCAGCAGCTTGGGTGGGACAGGGGCAGGAAACATTCAGTACTTC.